The following is a T cell receptor beta chain sequence with its context. Its antigen is still unknown. This entry belongs to a study of cytomegalovirus exposure and HLA in healthy donors. Study-wide findings and caveats: At a 0.05 false discovery rate, a later analysis found 18,000 or so TCR beta sequences to be associated with HLA alleles.

V gave up 7 bases and J gave up 5 bases, with 15 bases separating them. The length of the CDR3 is 13 residues. Germline CDR1 SNHLY, CDR2 FYNNEI. Both 60 Vbeta primers and 13 Jbeta primers went into the PCR. Some clones are missing from TCRdb's copy, which holds only in-frame ones; the method was immunoSEQ multiplex PCR. Its clone listing holds 200,000 to 250,000 clones. Sequencing was done on a sample of PBMCs. The receptor comes from a young woman in good health and CMV-seropositive. The rearrangement joins TRBV2 to TRBJ2-7, with D unclear. The CDR3, as DNA: TGTGCCAGCACCGAAGGCACAGTTAACGAGCAGTACTTC. Translated: CASTEGTVNEQYF. Supplemented by reference TRBV2 and TRBJ2-7, the full variable domain reads EPEVTQTPSHQVTQMGQEVILRCVPISNHLYFYWYRQILGQKVEFLVSFYNNEISEKSEIFDDQFSVERPDGSNFTLKIRSTKLEDSAMYFCASTEGTVNEQYFGPGTRLTVT.